This T cell receptor beta chain was sequenced for a study of human T cells and chemical hapten exposure. Across the study: Read at 6 days, the patch tests placed 0.01% DPC on the upper back.

With 5 bases clipped from V and 4 bases from J, the junction kept 5 bases outside the gene matches. CDR1 is SEHNR and CDR2 is FQNEAQ in the germline V gene (reference sequence). The length of the CDR3 is 14 residues. Time point described: patch test 3, about 24 weeks after DPC sensitization. Stated treatment: therapeutic diphenylcyclopropenone sensitization with weekly scalp DPC. This clonotype was counted many times. From the RACE reads, TCRdb called clonotypes with MiXCR, one entry per CDR3 protein. The sample carries over 70,000 distinct CDR3 sequences, approximately 11% recorded once. The sample was whole blood, taken in connection with sensitization to the hapten diphenylcyclopropenone (DPC). The V gene is TRBV7-9, the J gene TRBJ1-5; 7 bases are shared with TRBD1. The TCR originated in a woman aged 30 to 39 with alopecia areata. Some clones in this sample may be carry-over from other donors' samples. CDR3 in DNA: TGTGCCAGCAGCCGACAGGGAAGAAATCAGCCCCAGCATTTT. As protein: CASSRQGRNQPQHF.